This TCR beta chain was captured by sequencing in a study of cytomegalovirus exposure and HLA in healthy donors. This clone was detected only once. Germline V CDR1 and CDR2: PRHDT, FYEKMQ (reference sequence). There are 13 residues in the CDR3. After removal of 4 bases from V and 15 bases from J, the junction contained 10 bases not matched to a gene. The PCR employed 60 Vbeta primers together with 13 Jbeta primers. The method was immunoSEQ multiplex PCR; TCRdb's version includes in-frame clones alone and lacks a portion of them. The sample shows over 110,000 clones, about 79% of them seen only once. V usage is TRBV13 and J usage is TRBJ2-1; 9 bases fit TRBD2. Sequencing was done on a sample of PBMCs. The clonotype originates from a male donor in good health and CMV-seronegative. This CDR3 is CASSSPPAGGPFF. In DNA, the CDR3 is TGTGCCAGCAGCTCCCCGCCAGCGGGAGGACCGTTCTTC.